One T cell receptor beta chain is described in this entry. The record has no base qualities; no much larger clone is one base away. The time point label here, explained by the study, means: acute infectious mononucleosis, at clinical presentation within 2 weeks of symptom onset (visit 1). Over the course of primary infection, this study followed CD8 T cell responses against two immunodominant EBV epitopes, BRLF1 109 (YVL-BR) and BMLF1 280 (GLC-BM). Primary EBV infection was taken to be indicated by a positive serum heterophile antibody test and EBV viral capsid antigen-specific IgM. As a first step, magnetic positive selection (MACS) was used to enrich total CD8 T cells from the PBMCs. A FACSAria III was used to sort live CD3+ CD8+ tetramer+ cells to a purity above 90%. A PE-conjugated tetramer loaded with the BMLF1 280-288 peptide was used for cell sorting. Directly ex vivo after tetramer sorting, the TCR repertoires of EBV epitope-specific CD8 T cells were deep-sequenced at acute infection and at convalescence. The donors were three individuals between roughly 18 and 30 years old who had clinical acute infectious mononucleosis along with laboratory evidence of primary EBV infection. Heparinized peripheral blood was drawn at clinical presentation with mononucleosis symptoms and again about 6 months later. PBMCs were isolated by Ficoll-Paque density gradient centrifugation.

The data were obtained in a study of blood T cell repertoires in acute mononucleosis (dated by TCRdb to the early 2020s). The study in broad terms: Acute-phase samples, representing the primary response, were taken within 2 weeks of symptom onset. In the acute phase, YVL-BR-specific cells accounted for a mean of about 2.3% of blood CD8 T cells, and GLC-BM-specific cells for a mean of approximately 0.99%. A mean blood EBV load of 3.8 log10 genome copies per million B cells was observed during acute infection, and a mean blood EBV load of roughly 2.7 was observed at convalescence.

What the study reported, not specific to this receptor: GLC-BM selection appeared to involve both chains, including public TCRbeta motifs on BV14-BJ2 and BV20-BJ1 alongside a TCRalpha motif on AV5-AJ31. Although only 8% to 10% of unique acute clonotypes carried over into convalescence, these persisting clonotypes made up most of the response, and the remainder were seemingly replaced by new, diverse de novo clonotypes. Because only a fraction of each donor's blood was analyzed, sampling error might partly account for the low clonotype overlap between the acute and convalescent samples. With just three donors in the cohort, the group averages were based on very few individuals.

For TCR profiling, total RNA from at least 9,500 sorted tetramer+ CD8 T cells was reverse transcribed into cDNA. PCR amplification of CDR3 regions used primers annealing to V and J regions and added unique molecular identifiers so that templates could be tracked. TCRalpha and TCRbeta chains were profiled using the immunoSEQ platform, including its sequencing and error-correction standards. In the paper's pipeline: Clonal copy numbers were corrected for sequencing and PCR errors, and CDR3s were defined according to IMGT conventions. Analysis was restricted to productive rearrangements and performed with immunoSEQ Analyzer versions 2.0 and 3.0, while gene-pairing frequencies underwent further processing in Microsoft Excel. Circos plots were used to display V-J pairings, and MEME together with a custom motifSearch program was used to find CDR3 motifs. The probability of generation of TCR sequences was calculated using the OLGA algorithm. Clonotypes seen at both visits were designated persistent, clonotypes seen only acutely were designated nonpersistent, and clonotypes seen only at convalescence were designated de novo. An amino acid clonotype used by more than one donor was defined as a public TCR. As stored in TCRdb, this immuneACCESS dataset retains in-frame rearrangements with V and J assigned. A fraction of the clones does not appear; measured against another copy, unresolved V genes explain less than half of the discrepancy, and the remainder lacks a known reason. V and J calls and clone size are those listed in that table; D and trimming were worked out from the DNA. This sample is represented by under 3,000 clones; about two thirds of them were singletons. Of the sample, roughly half is held by the ten largest clones.

The germline V gene gives CDR1 as MGHDK and CDR2 as SYGVNS. From cysteine to phenylalanine, the CDR3 is 17 amino acids long. Left in the record is the CDR3 DNA by itself, 51 bases read in frame from the first base. At the junction V is shortened by 5 bases and J by 2 bases, with 20 bases in between. This clonotype was sampled from a woman younger than 30 with infectious mononucleosis caused by EBV. Recombination connected TRBV25-1 to TRBJ2-3; tentative D gene TRBD1, with 5 bases matching. The source was EBV GLC epitope tetramer+ CD8+ T cells sorted from PBMCs, collected during acute infectious mononucleosis. Reading the label with the study, this specimen's cell subset or site is: CD8 T cells binding tetramer with EBV BMLF1 280-288 peptide (GLC-BM). DNA sequence: TGTGCCAGCAGTTTGATCCAGGGATCCCAATACACAGATACGCAGTATTTT. This translates into CASSLIQGSQYTDTQYF.